The clone carrying this TCR beta chain showed up just a few times. These data are taken from a study of cytomegalovirus exposure and HLA in healthy donors. 13 Jbeta primers and 60 Vbeta primers were used for the PCR. Data came from immunoSEQ multiplex PCR; TCRdb stores just in-frame clones and leaves some out. The sample has under 200,000 clones, approximately 77% seen once; the top ten hold about 3.4%. Sequenced sample: PBMCs. This TCR came from a man in his forties in good health and CMV-seropositive.

CDR3 in DNA: TGTGCCAGCAGTTTATCCGACAGGGGGCGGGATGGCTACACCTTC. It is translated as CASSLSDRGRDGYTF. This rearrangement joins TRBV27 to TRBJ1-2; TRBD1 matches at 10 bases. Per the germline V gene, CDR1 is MNHEY and CDR2 is SMNVEV (reference sequence). The CDR3 has 15 residues. Trimming cost V 0 bases and J 6 bases; bases outside gene matches: 4.